This T cell receptor (beta chain) stems from a study of long-term antiretroviral therapy in people with HIV. Assay version v3.0 of immunoSEQ was used, and it was run at survey level. Data came from immunoSEQ multiplex PCR; TCRdb stores just in-frame clones and leaves some out. The sample lists almost 25,000 clones, approximately 82% occurring once. Germline V gene sequence: CDR1 GTSNPN, CDR2 SVGIG (reference sequence). The CDR3 has 16 amino acids. Between the trimmed V and J ends, which lost 0 bases and 1 base, there was a span of 15 bases. Every specimen provided roughly 1-10 million cryopreserved PBMC before DNA extraction took place.

The sequences come from unsorted PBMCs, collected 3 years after starting antiretroviral therapy. The chain couples TRBV30 to TRBJ1-1; D call uncertain. The clonotype was recovered from a middle-aged man with HIV. The CDR3 DNA is TGTGCCTGGAGTGTACGACTCTCCAAGGGGAACACTGAAGCTTTCTTT. This codes for CAWSVRLSKGNTEAFF.